The present TCR beta chain was sequenced within a study of T-cell memory formation after mild COVID-19. Turning to the study itself: Clusters were largely donor specific.

TCRdb reanalysed the 5' RACE reads using MiXCR and keeps one entry per CDR3 protein. The sample has roughly 310,000 distinct CDR3 sequences, approximately 15% seen once. This clonotype was detected a few times. This CDR3 is 15 amino acids long. The germline CDR1 and CDR2 sequences are SQVTM and ANQGSEA. Unmatched junction bases numbered 9, after V lost 2 bases and J lost 4 bases. The chain links TRBV29-1 to TRBJ2-3; 7 bases map to TRBD2. The sequenced sample was PBMCs or a T cell subset sorted from them (not recorded which). The receptor was isolated from a man aged 18 to 30 who had mild COVID-19 (a few samples of this study predate the infection). Cell type and time point are not known. The CDR3 DNA follows: TGCAGCGTTGAACGGACTAGTTGGGGGGCAGATACGCAGTATTTT. It translates to CSVERTSWGADTQYF.